The rows below give T cell receptor beta chains drawn from one sample of a study of cytomegalovirus exposure and HLA in healthy donors. Profiling relied on immunoSEQ multiplex PCR, and the TCRdb table lists in-frame clones only, not all of them. The sample has about 160,000 clones, 80% to 90% seen once. The sequenced material came from PBMCs. The receptor set was obtained from a woman in her 50s in good health and CMV-seronegative. Each CDR3 is given with its conserved first and last residue. D genes are given only for firm matches. The listing skips clone size in some rows; elsewhere it reads once, few, many or a size class.

V	D	size	J	DNA	CDR3
TRBV15	-	-	TRBJ2-7	TGTGCCACCTGCAGAGACCGGGATTCTATCTACGAGCAGTACTTC	CATCRDRDSIYEQYF
TRBV7-2	TRBD2	-	TRBJ2-7	TGTGCCAGCAGCTCGGGACTAGCGGGCATGGACGAGCAGTACTTC	CASSSGLAGMDEQYF
TRBV7-9	TRBD1	-	TRBJ1-2	TGTGCCAGCAGCTTTGATGGGGACAGGGTATACTATGGCTACACCTTC	CASSFDGDRVYYGYTF
TRBV4-3	-	-	TRBJ2-7	TGCGCCAGCAGCCGGGACTTCGGCGAGCAGTACTTC	CASSRDFGEQYF
TRBV28	-	-	TRBJ2-5	TGTGCCAGCAGTTCCCAGACACACCAGTACCAAGAGACCCAGTACTTC	CASSSQTHQYQETQYF
TRBV19	-	few	TRBJ1-2	TGTGCCAGTAGTATCTCCGGCGGCTATGGCTACACCTTC	CASSISGGYGYTF
TRBV7-9	-	-	TRBJ1-6	TGTGCCAGCAGCTTAGAGCAAGATAATTCACCCCTCCACTTT	CASSLEQDNSPLHF
TRBV7-2	TRBD2	-	TRBJ2-4	TGTGCCAGCAGCTTAATGGGACTAGCGGGAGTTGCCAAAAACATTCAGTACTTC	CASSLMGLAGVAKNIQYF
TRBV11-2	-	-	TRBJ2-7	TGTGCCAGCAGCTTAGATCGCCACAGGGCCTCCTCCTACGAGCAGTACTTC	CASSLDRHRASSYEQYF
TRBV11-2	TRBD2	-	TRBJ2-3	TGTGCCAGCAGCTTAGTGACTAGCAGCACAGATACGCAGTATTTT	CASSLVTSSTDTQYF
TRBV6-6	-	-	TRBJ2-5	TGTGCCAGCTCCCCCGCGGTCGGAGGAAGGTACTTC	CASSPAVGGRYF
TRBV9	-	few	TRBJ2-1	TGTGCCAGCAGCGCCTCCTCCTACAATGAGCAGTTCTTC	CASSASSYNEQFF
TRBV18	-	few	TRBJ1-4	TGTGCCAGCTCACCACGGCCCTCTAATGAAAAACTGTTTTTT	CASSPRPSNEKLFF
TRBV29-1	-	-	TRBJ2-5	TGCAGCGTTGAAGGAAGGAGGGAAGAGACCCAGTACTTC	CSVEGRREETQYF
TRBV7-9	-	-	TRBJ2-7	TGTGCCAGCAGCTTGGAGGAGATAGTTGGCGAGCAGTACTTC	CASSLEEIVGEQYF
TRBV5-1	TRBD1	-	TRBJ2-7	TGCGCCAGCAGCCGGGGTACAGACAGGGGGGGGTACGAGCAGTACTTC	CASSRGTDRGGYEQYF
TRBV6-5	-	-	TRBJ2-7	TGTGCCAGCAGTCTGGACAGTCCTCGACTGGGGGAGCAGTACTTC	CASSLDSPRLGEQYF
TRBV6-5	TRBD2	once	TRBJ2-1	TGTGCCAGCAGTTCTAGCGGGGGGTCCGGCAATGAGCAGTTCTTC	CASSSSGGSGNEQFF
TRBV9	-	-	TRBJ2-5	TGTGCCAGCAGCGCCCGGACTGCTAAACAAGAGACCCAGTACTTC	CASSARTAKQETQYF
TRBV30	-	-	TRBJ1-5	TGTGCCTGGAGTGTACCAGGGGCGCGGAGCAATCAGCCCCAGCATTTT	CAWSVPGARSNQPQHF
TRBV6-6	TRBD1	-	TRBJ1-5	TGTGCCAGCGTCCGGGACAGGGGGCCACAGCCCCAGCATTTT	CASVRDRGPQPQHF
TRBV19	TRBD1	few	TRBJ1-2	TGTGCCAGTAGTATTCAGGGGGCATATGGCTACACCTTC	CASSIQGAYGYTF
TRBV19	-	-	TRBJ2-3	TGTGCCAGTAGTTCCCGGGGTGGAGGCACAGATACGCAGTATTTT	CASSSRGGGTDTQYF
TRBV4-3	TRBD2	-	TRBJ2-1	TGCGCCAGCAGCCAAGATCCTGCGGGGGGTTACAATGAGCAGTTCTTC	CASSQDPAGGYNEQFF
TRBV6-4	TRBD2	-	TRBJ2-3	TGTGCCAGCAAGCCGGGACTAGAGTCTGATACGCAGTATTTT	CASKPGLESDTQYF
TRBV7-2	TRBD1	few	TRBJ1-2	TGTGCCAGCAGCATGGACAGGGGGCAGTCGGGCTACACCTTC	CASSMDRGQSGYTF
TRBV6-6	TRBD2	-	TRBJ2-5	TGTGCCACCGAAAGGACTAGCGGGGGGGCGGTGACCCAGTACTTC	CATERTSGGAVTQYF
TRBV5-4	-	-	TRBJ2-5	TGTGCCAGCAGCGGAGGTTCGGACCGTCAAGAGACCCAGTACTTC	CASSGGSDRQETQYF
TRBV12-5	TRBD1	few	TRBJ2-1	TGTGCTAGTGGTCCTCGACAGGGCTACAATGAGCAGTTCTTC	CASGPRQGYNEQFF
TRBV6-4	-	-	TRBJ2-3	TGTGCCAGCAGTGATCGTTGGGGGGCAGATACGCAGTATTTT	CASSDRWGADTQYF
TRBV20-1	-	few	TRBJ1-1	TGCAGTGCCCGACAGTACACTGAAGCTTTCTTT	CSARQYTEAFF
TRBV7-2	TRBD1	few	TRBJ2-7	TGTGCCAGCAGGGGGGACAGTACCTACGAGCAGTACTTC	CASRGDSTYEQYF
TRBV5-1	-	-	TRBJ1-3	TGCGCCAGCAGCTTATCCGGGGAACCCGGGAACACCATATATTTT	CASSLSGEPGNTIYF
TRBV28	TRBD2	few	TRBJ2-1	TGTGCCACCACGGTTCTAGCGGGAGGGCCATTTTATGAGCAGTTCTTC	CATTVLAGGPFYEQFF
TRBV5-1	-	few	TRBJ1-1	TGCGCCAGCAGCAGCTACGAATTGAACACTGAAGCTTTCTTT	CASSSYELNTEAFF
TRBV6-5	TRBD2	-	TRBJ2-7	TGTGCCAGCCAGCGGGGGAGCTCCTACGAGCAGTACTTC	CASQRGSSYEQYF
TRBV5-4	-	few	TRBJ1-2	TGTGCCAGCAGCCAAGACTCCGATGGCTACACCTTC	CASSQDSDGYTF
TRBV7-9	TRBD2	few	TRBJ2-3	TGTGCCAGCAGCCGCAGGACTAGCGGCACAGATACGCAGTATTTT	CASSRRTSGTDTQYF
TRBV19	-	-	TRBJ2-1	TGTGCCAGTACCAAGGACAGCTCCTACAATGAGCAGTTCTTC	CASTKDSSYNEQFF
TRBV18	-	once	TRBJ2-7	TGTGCCAGCTCACCATCCGGCTCCTACGAGCAGTACTTC	CASSPSGSYEQYF
TRBV6-5	-	few	TRBJ1-1	TGTGCCAGCAGATCGGGGGGGGCAGGAGGTGAAGCTTTCTTT	CASRSGGAGGEAFF
TRBV19	-	few	TRBJ1-1	TGTGCCAGTAGTATAGAGGCTAGGGGAAACACTGAAGCTTTCTTT	CASSIEARGNTEAFF
TRBV5-1	-	-	TRBJ2-1	TGCGCCAGCAGCTTGGAAGGGGCGATCTACAATGAGCAGTTCTTC	CASSLEGAIYNEQFF
TRBV14	-	-	TRBJ1-1	TGTGCCAGCAGCCCTGCTTTGGGGCGCAACCCCCTCTTTAACACTGAAGCTTTCTTT	CASSPALGRNPLFNTEAFF
TRBV5-3	TRBD1	-	TRBJ2-7	TGTGCCAGAAGCTTCAATTCCCGACAGGGGGCCTACGAGCAGTACTTC	CARSFNSRQGAYEQYF
TRBV9	-	-	TRBJ2-2	TGTGCCAGCAGCGTGGCGAGGGCCGGGGAGCTGTTTTTT	CASSVARAGELFF
TRBV7-2	TRBD1	-	TRBJ1-2	TGTGCCAGCAGCCCCGACAGGGGGCCATGGGGCTACACCTTC	CASSPDRGPWGYTF
TRBV11-3	-	-	TRBJ2-1	TGTGCCAGCAGCAAAGCCGTGGTGGATGAGCAGTTCTTC	CASSKAVVDEQFF
TRBV28	TRBD2	-	TRBJ2-1	TGTGCCAGCAGCCTGGGACTAGTGGGAGCCAATGAGCAGTTCTTC	CASSLGLVGANEQFF
TRBV19	TRBD2	-	TRBJ2-7	TGTGCCAGTAGGTTAGCGGGAACCTACGAGCAGTACTTC	CASRLAGTYEQYF
TRBV27	-	-	TRBJ1-5	TGTGCCAGCAGTTTCCAGGGGAGCGGTCAGCCCCAGCATTTT	CASSFQGSGQPQHF
TRBV10-3	-	-	TRBJ1-1	TGTGCCATCAGTGGGGCCTTGAACACTGAAGCTTTCTTT	CAISGALNTEAFF
TRBV2	-	-	TRBJ1-2	TGTGCCAGCAGTACCGACAGAAGTTATGGCTACACCTTC	CASSTDRSYGYTF
TRBV9	TRBD1	-	TRBJ1-1	TGTGCCAGCAGCGAGATGAGTAGGACAGGGGGGAACACTGAAGCTTTCTTT	CASSEMSRTGGNTEAFF
TRBV19	-	-	TRBJ2-1	TGTGCCAGTAGTATAGATACTAATTCCTACAATGAGCAGTTCTTC	CASSIDTNSYNEQFF